A single sample is the source of the 14 T cell receptor beta chains below, sequenced in a study of blood T cell repertoires in COVID-19. The data were produced by immunoSEQ multiplex PCR, yet TCRdb's version contains in-frame clones alone and is incomplete. Of fewer than 450,000 clones in the sample, less than 90% were seen once. The sequenced sample was PBMCs or T cells enriched from blood (not recorded which). These receptors came from a woman in her twenties or thirties who had recovered from COVID-19.

The J gene is TRBJ1-4, the V gene TRBV18, with D maybe TRBD1 (6 bases). V was pared by 3 bases and J by 8 bases, with 16 bases between. CDR3 length: 15 residues. Germline CDR1 is KGHSH and CDR2 is LQKENI. The CDR3 sequence: CASSPRGRVSEKLFF. The CDR3, as DNA: TGTGCCAGCTCACCCAGGGGACGTGTCAGCGAAAAACTGTTTTTT.

The chain has TRBV5-4 and TRBJ1-1, with no clear D. V dropped 6 bases and J dropped 2 bases, with 14 bases sitting between them. CDR1 and CDR2 from the germline V gene are SGHNT and YYREEE (reference sequence). CDR3 length equals 14 residues. The CDR3 loop reads CASTSSGINTEAFF. The CDR3 DNA sequence: TGTGCCAGCACATCCTCGGGAATAAACACTGAAGCTTTCTTT.

V usage is TRBV19 and J usage is TRBJ2-5; 11 bases fit TRBD2. Trimming cost V 3 bases and J 5 bases; bases outside gene matches: 11. This CDR3 contains 17 residues. The germline V gene encodes CDR1 LNHDA and CDR2 SQIVND (reference sequence). This CDR3 is CASSIGLAGGRGETQYF. In DNA, the CDR3 is TGTGCCAGTAGTATCGGCCTAGCGGGGGGAAGGGGTGAGACCCAGTACTTC.

The CDR3 DNA reads TGTGCCAGCAGTTTTTATTCGGTAGGGGGCCACTATGGCTACACCTTC. Its protein is CASSFYSVGGHYGYTF. The rearrangement links TRBV28 to TRBJ1-2, with 7 positions matching TRBD1. CDR1 is MDHEN, CDR2 SYDVKM, per germline. With V trimmed by 3 bases and J by 3 bases, 10 bases remained unmatched. CDR3 length: 16 residues.

The V call is TRBV7-9, the J call TRBJ1-4; D is undetermined. V gave up 5 bases and J gave up 7 bases, with 11 bases separating them. Germline V gene lookup returns CDR1 SEHNR and CDR2 FQNEAQ (reference sequence). The CDR3 loop spans 13 amino acids. The CDR3 region is CASSPLTGEKLFF. CDR3 DNA sequence: TGTGCCAGCAGCCCCCTGACTGGTGAAAAACTGTTTTTT.

This chain connects TRBV5-1 to TRBJ1-2; unclear D gene. This CDR3 spans 14 amino acids. Germline V gives CDR1 SGHRS, CDR2 YFSETQ. V was trimmed by 3 bases and J by 6 bases, leaving 15 bases between them. The CDR3 nucleotides are TGCGCCAGCAGCTCCACCTTGAGCGGGAATGGCTACACCTTC. The encoded protein is CASSSTLSGNGYTF.

V is TRBV5-5 and J is TRBJ1-5; possible D gene TRBD1, 5 bases. Germline-derived CDR1 and CDR2 are SGHKS and YYEKEE (reference sequence). The CDR3 is made up of 13 amino acids. Trimming left V 4 bases short and J 5 bases short, with 10 bases between. CDR3 protein: CASSIGADQPQHF. The CDR3 nucleotides read TGTGCCAGCAGCATAGGGGCGGATCAGCCCCAGCATTTT.

The rearrangement joins TRBV7-8 to TRBJ1-6; D unresolved. The length of the CDR3 is 17 residues. V lost 2 bases, J lost 8 bases, and 19 bases lay in between. Per the germline V gene, CDR1 is SGHVS and CDR2 is FQNEAQ. DNA of the CDR3: TGTGCCAGCAGCTTATCGGGTGGTACCTTCGGGGATTCACCCCTCCACTTT. Amino acid sequence: CASSLSGGTFGDSPLHF.

This rearrangement joins TRBV6-6 to TRBJ1-6; possible D gene TRBD1, 6 bases. The CDR3 loop spans 14 amino acids. CDR1 is MNHNY and CDR2 is SVGAGI in the germline V gene (reference sequence). V was cut by 6 bases and J by 8 bases, with 14 bases left in between. CDR3 sequence reads: CASRPSGADSPLHF. DNA of the CDR3: TGTGCCAGCAGACCATCAGGGGCGGATTCACCCCTCCACTTT.

This clone has a handful of counts. Written as DNA, the CDR3 is TGTGCCTGGAGAGTTCAGGGTGGGGGCAATCAGCCCCAGCATTTT. Translated: CAWRVQGGGNQPQHF. V and J are TRBV30 and TRBJ1-5, with D perhaps TRBD1 (5 bases). CDR1 is GTSNPN and CDR2 is SVGIG in the germline V gene (reference sequence). CDR3 size: 15 residues. Trimming left V 3 bases short and J 2 bases short, with 14 bases between.

The chain links TRBV6-5 to TRBJ2-1; a possible D gene is TRBD2 (6 bases). CDR3 length equals 14 residues. Per the germline V gene, CDR1 is MNHEY and CDR2 is SVGAGI. Trimming stripped 8 bases from V and 6 bases from J, with 17 bases between. The CDR3 region has the DNA TGTGCCAGCTACAAGAGGGGAGGAGGCAATGAGCAGTTCTTC. Translating gives CASYKRGGGNEQFF.

The rearrangement uses TRBV2 and TRBJ1-2; a weak D match, TRBD1 (5 bases). V lost 10 bases, J lost 4 bases, and 10 bases lay in between. This CDR3 contains 11 residues. Looked up from germline, CDR1 is SNHLY and CDR2 is FYNNEI. The CDR3 bases are TGTGCCATCCGGGGGGGCTATGGCTACACCTTC. Translated, it gives CAIRGGYGYTF.

The chain has TRBV5-5 and TRBJ1-1, with TRBD1 identical over 9 bases. CDR3 length equals 15 residues. CDR1 is SGHKS, CDR2 YYEKEE, per germline (reference sequence). V dropped 3 bases and J dropped 11; count of bases not matched to a gene: 14. The CDR3 spells CASSSPDRGGLGAFF. Here the CDR3 DNA reads TGTGCCAGCAGCTCGCCGGACAGGGGAGGTCTTGGGGCTTTCTTT.

The V gene is TRBV5-4, the J gene TRBJ2-3; 11 nucleotides line up with TRBD2. The junction had 15 bases not matched to a gene; V was cut back by 7 bases and J by 5 bases. Looked up from germline, CDR1 is SGHNT and CDR2 is YYREEE (reference sequence). The CDR3 has 17 amino acids. The CDR3 here is CASRPLAGGERGDTQYF. As DNA, the CDR3 is TGTGCCAGCCGGCCCCTAGCGGGGGGCGAGAGGGGAGATACGCAGTATTTT.